Listed below are T cell receptor beta chains from one sample, sequenced in a study of glioma-infiltrating T cells after dendritic cell vaccination. Libraries were prepared by immunoSEQ multiplex PCR; TCRdb keeps only in-frame clonotypes and omits some of them. The table lists 20,000 or so clones, 85% to 90% of them singletons. Here the sequenced sample was blood, taken after dendritic cell vaccination. All receptors come from a human donor with glioblastoma. Both conserved end residues are part of each CDR3. The order of the fields is V gene, D gene, J gene, clone size, CDR3 protein, CDR3 DNA. D genes are given only for firm matches. Clone size is given for some rows only: seen once, a few or many times, or a class if the clone is expanded.

V gene: TRBV10-3; D gene: TRBD2; J gene: TRBJ2-1; clone size: .; CDR3 protein: CAISSGGAGYNEQFF; CDR3 DNA: TGTGCCATCAGTAGCGGGGGGGCGGGGTACAATGAGCAGTTCTTC
V gene: TRBV30; D gene: TRBD1; J gene: TRBJ1-2; clone size: .; CDR3 protein: CAWSVRTGAGGRGYTF; CDR3 DNA: TGTGCCTGGAGTGTGAGAACTGGAGCAGGGGGACGTGGCTACACCTTC
V gene: TRBV2; D gene: TRBD1; J gene: TRBJ1-3; clone size: .; CDR3 protein: CASHGTGPGNTIYF; CDR3 DNA: TGTGCCAGTCACGGGACAGGGCCTGGAAACACCATATATTTT
V gene: TRBV7-2; D gene: TRBD1; J gene: TRBJ1-2; clone size: .; CDR3 protein: CASSREDRGRGYTF; CDR3 DNA: TGTGCCAGCAGCCGCGAAGACAGGGGACGCGGCTACACCTTC
V gene: TRBV7-8; D gene: TRBD1; J gene: TRBJ1-5; clone size: .; CDR3 protein: CASSLVSGGRIPQHF; CDR3 DNA: TGTGCCAGCAGCTTAGTGTCAGGGGGTAGAATACCCCAGCATTTT
V gene: TRBV11-2; D gene: .; J gene: TRBJ1-6; clone size: .; CDR3 protein: CASSLTGLTNSPLHF; CDR3 DNA: TGTGCCAGCAGCTTAACAGGGTTGACTAATTCACCCCTCCACTTT
V gene: TRBV19; D gene: .; J gene: TRBJ2-1; clone size: few; CDR3 protein: CASSDMPSPYNEQFF; CDR3 DNA: TGTGCCAGTAGTGACATGCCAAGCCCGTACAATGAGCAGTTCTTC
V gene: TRBV5-1; D gene: .; J gene: TRBJ2-1; clone size: .; CDR3 protein: CASSGTAGLNNEQFF; CDR3 DNA: TGCGCCAGCAGCGGAACAGCTGGGCTTAATAATGAGCAGTTCTTC
V gene: TRBV5-1; D gene: .; J gene: TRBJ1-2; clone size: .; CDR3 protein: CASSLGNRNYGYTF; CDR3 DNA: TGCGCCAGCAGCTTGGGTAACAGGAACTATGGCTACACCTTC
V gene: TRBV7-9; D gene: TRBD1; J gene: TRBJ2-7; clone size: .; CDR3 protein: CASSSTGGRSGEQYF; CDR3 DNA: TGTGCCAGCAGCTCAACAGGGGGCAGGTCGGGCGAGCAGTACTTC
V gene: TRBV19; D gene: TRBD1; J gene: TRBJ1-1; clone size: .; CDR3 protein: CASSIGDRAHTEAFF; CDR3 DNA: TGTGCCAGTAGTATCGGGGACAGGGCTCACACTGAAGCTTTCTTT
V gene: TRBV4-2; D gene: .; J gene: TRBJ2-5; clone size: .; CDR3 protein: CASSPSGRYQETQYF; CDR3 DNA: TGTGCCAGCAGCCCGTCAGGGCGCTACCAAGAGACCCAGTACTTC
V gene: TRBV6-5; D gene: TRBD2; J gene: TRBJ2-1; clone size: .; CDR3 protein: CASGLAGVNEQFF; CDR3 DNA: TGTGCCAGTGGACTAGCGGGGGTCAATGAGCAGTTCTTC
V gene: TRBV4-3; D gene: .; J gene: TRBJ1-2; clone size: .; CDR3 protein: CASSQEWQVNYGYTF; CDR3 DNA: TGCGCCAGCAGCCAAGAATGGCAGGTTAACTATGGCTACACCTTC
V gene: TRBV7-9; D gene: TRBD1; J gene: TRBJ1-2; clone size: .; CDR3 protein: CASSLAGDRAF; CDR3 DNA: TGTGCCAGCAGCTTAGCGGGGGACAGGGCTTTC